This T cell receptor (beta chain) was documented in a study of CD8 T cells in Susac syndrome. This clonotype was recorded a few times. Random hexamers were used to reverse transcribe the RNA input (about 0.5 to 1 ug). TCRdb re-analysed the immunoSEQ multiplex PCR reads in MiXCR, keeping a single row per CDR3 protein. The sample yields around 300,000 distinct CDR3 sequences, around 89% seen once. The CDR3 runs 13 residues. Trimming removed 8 bases at V and 4 bases at J, with 12 bases between. CDR1 and CDR2 (germline): SGHAT, FQDESV (reference sequence). The J gene is TRBJ1-5, the V gene TRBV11-1, with no clear D. The source of this sequence is a human donor with multiple sclerosis. Material for sequencing was CD8+ T cells from PBMCs. The CDR3 nucleotides read TGTGCCAGCCACTTAGGGAGAAATCAGCCCCAGCATTTT. It codes for CASHLGRNQPQHF. Looking up the rest from reference TRBV11-1 and TRBJ1-5 gives the full variable domain: EAEVAQSPRYKITEKSQAVAFWCDPISGHATLYWYRQILGQGPELLVQFQDESVVDDSQLPKDRFSAERLKGVDSTLKIQPAELGDSAMYLCASHLGRNQPQHFGDGTRLSIL.